The 20 T cell receptor beta chains below were found in one sample sequenced in a study of response to subunit inactivated influenza vaccine. TCRdb re-analysed the RT-PCR reads in MiXCR, keeping a single row per CDR3 protein. The sample lists about 780,000 distinct CDR3 sequences, 15% to 20% seen once, with roughly 11% in the top ten. This sample comprised PBMCs from blood, obtained 5 days after vaccination. The receptors originated from a man aged 50-60 years who received an inactivated influenza vaccine.

CDR3 in DNA: TGTGCCAGCAGTCAGAGGGGCGCATCGAGCGAGCAGTACTTC. Amino acid sequence: CASSQRGASSEQYF. The chain combines TRBV12-3 or TRBV12-4 with TRBJ2-7; tentatively, D is TRBD1 or TRBD2 (5 bases each). The CDR3 totals 14 residues. V lost 5 bases and J lost 6, with 17 bases in between.

This clonotype has a handful of counts. The V call is TRBV20-1, the J call TRBJ1-5; D not resolved. With 2 bases removed from V and 6 bases from J, the gap between germline ends came to 14 bases. The CDR3 loop spans 14 amino acids. Germline loops: CDR1 DFQATT, CDR2 SNEGSKA (reference sequence). CDR3 amino acids: CSARNLVVGQPQHF. For the CDR3, the DNA is TGCAGTGCTAGAAATCTAGTGGTGGGTCAGCCCCAGCATTTT.

V gene TRBV19 combines with J gene TRBJ2-2; 8 positions agree with TRBD2. Germline CDR1 reads LNHDA; CDR2 reads SQIVND (reference sequence). V lost 6 bases and J lost 0; bases outside the gene matches: 9. The CDR3 is made up of 17 amino acids. CDR3 amino acids: CASRSLRGASNTGELFF. CDR3 bases: TGTGCCAGTAGGTCTCTGCGGGGGGCATCGAACACCGGGGAGCTGTTTTTT.

This clonotype has just a few counts. This chain connects TRBV11-2 to TRBJ2-7; TRBD1 matches 10 bases. CDR3 length: 16 residues. CDR1 SGHAT and CDR2 FQNNGV come from the germline V gene. V lost 5 bases to trimming and J lost 2 bases; unmatched junction nucleotides: 9. As DNA, the CDR3 is TGTGCCAGCAGCCCGTCCCCGGGACAGGGGCCCTACGAGCAGTACTTC. Its protein product is CASSPSPGQGPYEQYF.

The sample holds one count of this clonotype. This chain joins TRBV11-2 and TRBJ2-3, with D perhaps TRBD2 (6 bases). The CDR3 is 18 amino acids. In germline, CDR1 is SGHAT, CDR2 FQNNGV. V gave up 5 bases and J gave up 2 bases, with 23 bases separating them. The CDR3 nucleotides read TGTGCCAGCAGCCCCACTTGGGTGCGGGGCCACAACACAGATACGCAGTATTTT. This codes for CASSPTWVRGHNTDTQYF.

Only a few counts were recorded for this clonotype. The CDR3 region is CSVTTGRARETQYF. The DNA of the CDR3 is TGCAGCGTCACGACCGGGAGGGCCCGAGAGACCCAGTACTTC. The chain is built from TRBV29-1 and TRBJ2-5; 8 positions match TRBD2. Germline-derived CDR1 and CDR2 are SQVTM and ANQGSEA. This CDR3 comprises 14 residues. Trimming removed 6 bases from V and 4 bases from J; junction bases left unmatched: 10.

In its sample, this clonotype was seen a few times. J is TRBJ2-1 and V is TRBV5-5; 10 positions agree with TRBD2. The CDR3 consists of 17 residues. Germline values: CDR1 SGHKS, CDR2 YYEKEE (reference sequence). The V segment lost 2 bases and the J segment 6 bases; nucleotides outside the gene matches: 11. The CDR3 DNA follows: TGTGCCAGCAGCTTACGTCCACTAGCGGGATCTGGCAATGAGCAGTTCTTC. This translates into CASSLRPLAGSGNEQFF.

This clonotype occurred a few times. The chain carries TRBV6-2 or TRBV6-3 and TRBJ2-3; unclear D gene. The V gene's germline CDR1 is MNHEY and CDR2 SVGEGT. This CDR3 region has 16 residues. The V and J ends lost 0 bases and 2 bases respectively, with 12 bases between them. The CDR3 sequence: CASSYSRTDSTDTQYF. In DNA, the CDR3 is TGTGCCAGCAGTTACTCCCGGACGGATTCCACAGATACGCAGTATTTT.

This chain uses TRBV27 with TRBJ2-1; TRBD2 aligns across 7 bases. The CDR3 is made up of 15 amino acids. Germline CDR1 MNHEY, CDR2 SMNVEV (reference sequence). Trimming at V came to 5 bases and at J to 8 bases, leaving 12 bases not matched to a gene. In DNA, the CDR3 is TGTGCCAGCAGTCCCAGGACTAGTTGGGGCGATGAGCAGTTCTTC. Its protein product is CASSPRTSWGDEQFF.

In this sample, this clonotype turned up a few times. This chain links TRBV5-1 with TRBJ2-7; D assignment may be TRBD1 or TRBD2 (5 bases each). This CDR3 region has 15 residues. The V gene lost 1 base and the J gene lost 0 bases, with 11 bases spanning the gap. Germline CDR1 and CDR2: SGHRS and YFSETQ. CDR3 amino acids: CASSLLFGASYEQYF. The CDR3 region has the DNA TGCGCCAGCAGCTTGCTCTTCGGGGCCTCCTACGAGCAGTACTTC.

This clonotype was picked up a small number of times. DNA for the CDR3: TGTGCCAGCGGTAAGACTAGCGGGATAACGGATACGCAGTATTTT. It translates to CASGKTSGITDTQYF. J is TRBJ2-3 and V is TRBV6-1, with 11 nucleotides matching TRBD2. The CDR3 is 15 residues long. Germline CDR1 is MNHNS and CDR2 is SASEGT. With 8 bases clipped from V and 6 bases from J, the junction kept 10 bases outside the gene matches.

This clonotype came up a few times. J is TRBJ2-1 and V is TRBV20-1, with 11 bases fitting TRBD1. V shed 6 bases and J 8 bases; nucleotides not matched to a gene: 6. Germline CDR1 DFQATT, CDR2 SNEGSKA (reference sequence). The CDR3 has 13 amino acids. CDR3 in amino acids: CSATGQGVYEQFF. For the CDR3, the DNA is TGCAGTGCAACGGGACAGGGGGTCTATGAGCAGTTCTTC.

The rearrangement joins TRBV5-4 to TRBJ1-4; possible D gene TRBD1, 5 bases. The CDR3 is made up of 13 amino acids. Germline V lookup: CDR1 SGHNT, CDR2 YYREEE (reference sequence). The V gene lost 1 base and the J gene lost 8 bases, with 9 bases spanning the gap. The CDR3 reads CASSLWGGEKLFF. In DNA, the CDR3 is TGTGCCAGCAGCTTGTGGGGGGGGGAAAAACTGTTTTTT.

The table lists this clonotype with a few counts. The V and J genes are TRBV24-1 and TRBJ2-1, with D hard to call. V was trimmed by 6 bases and J by 5 bases, leaving 4 bases between them. Germline V lookup: CDR1 KGHDR, CDR2 SFDVKD. This CDR3 has 11 residues. The CDR3 sequence is CATSKDNEQFF. CDR3 DNA: TGTGCCACCAGTAAGGACAATGAGCAGTTCTTC.

This clonotype occurred a few times. J is TRBJ2-3 and V is TRBV12-5; perhaps TRBD2 as D (5 bases). Germline V gene sequence: CDR1 LGHNT, CDR2 FRNRAP. This CDR3 has 13 residues. Between the trimmed V and J ends, which lost 11 bases and 2 bases, there was a span of 14 bases. The DNA of the CDR3 is TGTGCTTCCAGTACCGGGAACACAGATACGCAGTATTTT. Its protein product is CASSTGNTDTQYF.

V usage is TRBV5-6 and J usage is TRBJ2-7; D is tentatively TRBD1 or TRBD2 (6 bases each). V lost 1 base and J 1 base, leaving 12 bases between the germline ends. The CDR3 is made up of 15 amino acids. Germline CDR1 and CDR2: SGHDT and YYEEEE. CDR3 sequence (DNA): TGTGCCAGCAGCTTGTGGGGGGCCCGTTCCTACGAGCAGTACTTC. Residues: CASSLWGARSYEQYF.

This clonotype was seen a handful of times. This chain joins TRBV12-3 or TRBV12-4 and TRBJ1-3; D remains ambiguous. CDR3 length: 14 residues. The germline V and J ends were trimmed by 7 bases and 0 bases, with 10 bases remaining between them. The chain's CDR3 is CASTIQHSGNTIYF. CDR3 coding DNA: TGTGCCAGCACCATCCAACACTCTGGAAACACCATATATTTT.

The V call is TRBV6-5, the J call TRBJ2-3, with 7 bases aligning to TRBD1. The CDR3 is 13 residues long. From germline, CDR1 is MNHEY and CDR2 SVGAGI. Trimming cost V 2 bases and J 7 bases; bases outside gene matches: 3. CDR3 in DNA: TGTGCCAGCAGTTACGGGACAGCAAATACGCAGTATTTT. Amino acids: CASSYGTANTQYF.

The chain joins TRBV4-2 to TRBJ2-5, with 8 positions matching TRBD1. Germline V gene lookup returns CDR1 LGHNA and CDR2 YNFKEQ. Trimming cost V 4 bases and J 5 bases; bases outside gene matches: 12. The CDR3 sequence is 16 residues long. The CDR3 nucleotides are TGTGCCAGCAGCCTTGGGGGTCAGGGGGCTGGGGAGACCCAGTACTTC. Its protein is CASSLGGQGAGETQYF.

The chain couples TRBV6-6 to TRBJ1-2; 9 bases line up with TRBD1. The germline CDR1 and CDR2 sequences are MNHNY and SVGAGI (reference sequence). The CDR3 is 13 residues long. The V segment lost 6 bases and the J segment 3 bases; nucleotides outside the gene matches: 2. In nucleotides, the CDR3 is TGTGCCAGCAGCCGACAGGGGGACTATGGCTACACCTTC. Encoded protein: CASSRQGDYGYTF.